The 25 T cell receptor beta chains listed next were all sequenced from one sample in a study of CD8+ T cells in alopecia areata. Treatment here: oral pan-JAK inhibitor, 5-10 mg twice daily. Alopecia areata patients gave lesional scalp punch biopsies and peripheral blood samples. It was cDNA, reverse transcribed from extracted RNA, that served as the sequencing template. TCRdb's table, derived via immunoSEQ multiplex PCR, lists solely in-frame clones and lacks some. The data contain about 7,400 clones, 64% of them singletons. The material was skin, obtained at week 4, from a patient treated with tofacitinib. These TCRs come from a human donor with alopecia areata.

The J gene is TRBJ1-5, the V gene TRBV9; perhaps TRBD1 as D (6 bases). Trimming left V 3 bases short and J 1 base short, with 8 bases between. The CDR3 covers 14 residues. Germline-derived CDR1 and CDR2 are SGDLS and YYNGEE. The CDR3 is CASSAGVSNQPQHF. The CDR3 coding sequence is TGTGCCAGCAGCGCAGGGGTGAGCAATCAGCCCCAGCATTTT.

The table lists this clone with a count of one. The chain combines TRBV29-1 with TRBJ1-1; a possible D gene is TRBD1 (6 bases). CDR3 size: 12 residues. V lost 3 bases and J 7 bases, leaving 12 bases between the germline ends. Germline V gene lookup returns CDR1 SQVTM and CDR2 ANQGSEA. The DNA of the CDR3 is TGCAGCGTTGAGGAGGTACAGGGTGAAGCTTTCTTT. It is translated as CSVEEVQGEAFF.

This sequence joins TRBV10-3 and TRBJ2-7; possible D gene TRBD2, 5 bases. Between the trimmed V and J ends, which lost 4 bases and 3 bases, there was a span of 19 bases. Germline lookup yields CDR1 ENHRY and CDR2 SYGVKD. There are 16 residues in the CDR3. The CDR3 coding sequence is TGTGCCATCAGTGCTCCCCGGGGTACCGATGGCTACGAGCAGTACTTC. It yields the protein CAISAPRGTDGYEQYF.

The count of this clone is one. DNA for the CDR3: TGTGCCAGCTCACCCGACAGTATGAACACTGAAGCTTTCTTT. Translating gives CASSPDSMNTEAFF. The chain recombines TRBV18 with TRBJ1-1; D is possibly TRBD1 (5 bases). Trimming took 3 bases from V and 0 from J, leaving 8 bases between them. The length of the CDR3 is 14 residues. The germline gives CDR1 KGHSH, CDR2 LQKENI. The whole variable domain, remainder taken from reference TRBV18 and TRBJ1-1, is NAGVMQNPRHLVRRRGQEARLRCSPMKGHSHVYWYRQLPEEGLKFMVYLQKENIIDESGMPKERFSAEFPKEGPSILRIQQVVRGDSAAYFCASSPDSMNTEAFFGQGTRLTVV.

Regarding this clone: The junction shows a germline mismatch at one end, possibly a read error. The rearrangement joins TRBV7-2 to TRBJ2-7; TRBD2 matches at 11 bases. The CDR3 extends over 17 amino acids. CDR1 and CDR2 from the germline V gene are SGHTA and FQGNSA. This CDR3 reads CAGSLSWASGGSYEQYF. CDR3 nucleotide sequence: TGTGCCGGCAGCTTAAGTTGGGCTAGCGGGGGGTCCTACGAGCAGTACTTC.

This rearrangement joins TRBV4-2 to TRBJ1-2; 11 nucleotides match TRBD1. Losses at the gene ends were 5 bases for V and 9 bases for J; bases not matched to a gene: 5. The CDR3 totals 13 residues. CDR1 LGHNA and CDR2 YNFKEQ come from the germline V gene. The CDR3 nucleotides read TGTGCCAGCAGCTTAGGGACAGGGGGAAGCTACACCTTC. It is translated as CASSLGTGGSYTF.

V is TRBV5-6 and J is TRBJ1-6; 8 bases line up with TRBD1. Germline V gene data show CDR1 as SGHDT and CDR2 as YYEEEE. The CDR3 is made up of 16 amino acids. V trimming: 0 bases; J trimming: 7 bases; junction bases outside the gene matches: 6. CDR3 sequence (DNA): TGTGCCAGCAGCTTGGGGCCAGGGGGCGAGAATTCACCCCTCCACTTT. Its translation: CASSLGPGGENSPLHF.

The gene calls are TRBV7-8 and TRBJ2-5; the D gene is possibly TRBD2 (5 bases). The V end lost 4 bases, the J end lost 5 bases, and 11 bases lay between the germline ends. The CDR3 extends over 13 amino acids. CDR1 is SGHVS, CDR2 FQNEAQ, per germline. The CDR3 region has the DNA TGTGCCAGCAGCTATCCGTCGGGGGAGACCCAGTACTTC. As protein: CASSYPSGETQYF.

This clone was detected only a few times. The CDR3 coding sequence is TGTGCCAGCTCACCAGAGGGACTTCGGCTGGCTGAGTTCTTC. Protein sequence: CASSPEGLRLAEFF. This rearrangement joins TRBV18 to TRBJ2-1, with D possibly matching TRBD2 (6 bases). V dropped 2 bases and J dropped 14 bases, with 19 bases sitting between them. This CDR3 is 14 amino acids long. Germline V gene data show CDR1 as KGHSH and CDR2 as LQKENI.

This clone was picked up a small number of times. The chain uses TRBV7-9 and TRBJ1-1; D is perhaps TRBD1 (5 bases). V gave up 4 bases and J gave up 4 bases, with 10 bases separating them. Per germline, CDR1 SEHNR and CDR2 FQNEAQ (reference sequence). CDR3 size: 13 residues. The CDR3 is CASSSQGSTEAFF. The CDR3 region has the DNA TGTGCCAGCAGCTCCCAGGGTAGCACTGAAGCTTTCTTT.

This clone has just one count. CDR3 DNA sequence: TGTGCCAGCAGTGCGGACAGGAGACACAATCAGCCCCAGCATTTT. It specifies CASSADRRHNQPQHF. The chain is built from TRBV6-6 and TRBJ1-5; TRBD1 matches 7 bases. This CDR3 region has 15 residues. CDR1 is MNHNY, CDR2 SVGAGI, per germline (reference sequence). Trimming at V came to 5 bases and at J to 3 bases, leaving 7 bases not matched to a gene.

The rearrangement uses TRBV23-1 and TRBJ1-5; 8 positions match TRBD1. TRBV23-1 is reported as an ORF; its role is uncertain. The trim removed 2 bases at V and 4 bases at J, leaving 16 bases unmatched. The CDR3 covers 19 residues. CDR3 in DNA: TGCGCCAGCAGTCAAGGGGACAGGCAGACGGTTGTTTTGAATCAGCCCCAGCATTTT. Translated, it gives CASSQGDRQTVVLNQPQHF.

The genes are TRBV9 and TRBJ2-2; 7 bases are shared with TRBD1. The germline V gene encodes CDR1 SGDLS and CDR2 YYNGEE. CDR3 length: 13 residues. V trimming: 3 bases; J trimming: 5 bases; junction bases outside the gene matches: 1. CDR3 region: CASSAQGTGELFF. The CDR3 nucleotides read TGTGCCAGCAGCGCACAGGGGACCGGGGAGCTGTTTTTT.

This chain uses TRBV19 with TRBJ2-7; 11 nucleotides line up with TRBD2. The CDR3 has 18 residues. CDR1 LNHDA and CDR2 SQIVND come from the germline V gene (reference sequence). V trimming: 3 bases; J trimming: 6 bases; junction bases outside the gene matches: 16. The CDR3 sequence is CASSMAGTSGASFVEQYF. The CDR3 nucleotides read TGTGCCAGTAGTATGGCCGGGACTAGCGGAGCCTCCTTCGTCGAGCAGTACTTC.

J is TRBJ2-5 and V is TRBV7-8; 7 nucleotides line up with TRBD2. The CDR3 extends over 13 amino acids. After removal of 6 bases from V and 3 bases from J, the junction contained 4 bases not matched to a gene. Germline V gene sequence: CDR1 SGHVS, CDR2 FQNEAQ. The CDR3 here is CASRGAGEETQYF. The CDR3 DNA follows: TGTGCCAGCAGAGGGGCGGGGGAAGAGACCCAGTACTTC.

This rearrangement joins TRBV29-1 to TRBJ2-7; D not certain. Trimming stripped 4 bases from V and 2 bases from J, with 9 bases between. The CDR3 sequence is 12 residues long. The V gene's germline CDR1 is SQVTM and CDR2 ANQGSEA. The CDR3 spells CSVVSQTYEQYF. In DNA form, the CDR3 reads TGCAGCGTTGTTTCGCAGACCTACGAGCAGTACTTC.

A few counts support this clone. This chain uses TRBV10-3 with TRBJ2-7, with a possible D match to TRBD2 (6 bases). This CDR3 has 14 amino acids. Germline V gene sequence: CDR1 ENHRY, CDR2 SYGVKD. Trimming removed 0 bases from V and 6 bases from J, with 12 bases in between. CDR3 nucleotide sequence: TGTGCCATCAGTGAGTCTTTTGGAGGGGCCGAGCAGTACTTC. It translates to CAISESFGGAEQYF.

Here the CDR3 reads CASSFGGTGGETQYF. In DNA, the CDR3 is TGCGCCAGCAGCTTCGGCGGGACTGGAGGAGAGACCCAGTACTTC. This rearrangement joins TRBV5-1 to TRBJ2-5, with D perhaps TRBD2 (6 bases). Germline CDR1 is SGHRS and CDR2 is YFSETQ. The CDR3 length is 15 residues. V was pared by 2 bases and J by 4 bases, with 15 bases between.

The chain joins TRBV7-9 to TRBJ1-1; TRBD1 matches at 7 bases. V shed 5 bases, J shed 2 bases, and the junction held 8 bases outside the gene matches. The CDR3 contains 15 residues. Per germline, CDR1 SEHNR and CDR2 FQNEAQ (reference sequence). CDR3 bases: TGTGCCAGCAGCCACCGGGACAGCTTAAACACTGAAGCTTTCTTT. Translated: CASSHRDSLNTEAFF.

There are a few counts of this clone. V gene TRBV5-8 combines with J gene TRBJ2-2; 9 bases map to TRBD1. This CDR3 region has 16 residues. The J segment lost 3 bases and the V segment lost 4 bases, leaving 7 bases of the junction unmatched. Germline V gene data show CDR1 as SGHTS and CDR2 as YDEGEE. CDR3 loop: CASSPMTGGYTGELFF. CDR3 bases: TGTGCCAGCAGCCCGATGACAGGGGGATACACCGGGGAGCTGTTTTTT.

This clone has a handful of counts. The chain couples TRBV27 to TRBJ2-6; 7 bases agree with TRBD1. The CDR3 loop spans 19 amino acids. Germline lookup yields CDR1 MNHEY and CDR2 SMNVEV (reference sequence). V shed 3 bases, J shed 0 bases, and the junction held 11 bases outside the gene matches. CDR3 DNA sequence: TGTGCCAGCAGTTTCCGATGGGACAGAAAAGTCTCTGGGGCCAACGTCCTGACTTTC. The encoded protein is CASSFRWDRKVSGANVLTF.

This rearrangement joins TRBV19 to TRBJ1-1; no firm D call. Germline V lookup: CDR1 LNHDA, CDR2 SQIVND (reference sequence). Trimming cost V 3 bases and J 5 bases, with 4 bases left between them. This CDR3 spans 11 amino acids. The CDR3 DNA reads TGTGCCAGTAGTATCCTAACTGAAGCTTTCTTT. Its translation is CASSILTEAFF.

This chain links TRBV28 with TRBJ2-3, with 8 bases fitting TRBD1. This CDR3 is built from 19 residues. The trim removed 3 bases at V and 0 bases at J, leaving 14 bases unmatched. Germline V gene sequence: CDR1 MDHEN, CDR2 SYDVKM. CDR3 bases: TGTGCCAGCAGTTTGGAGGACAGGGTGATATACACTAGCACAGATACGCAGTATTTT. Translation: CASSLEDRVIYTSTDTQYF.

The chain recombines TRBV19 with TRBJ2-2, with D unresolved. Looked up from germline, CDR1 is LNHDA and CDR2 is SQIVND (reference sequence). Deletions cut 1 base from V and 1 base from J, with 10 bases between. This CDR3 has 16 amino acids. The CDR3 DNA reads TGTGCCAGTAGTATAGTCCACAGCTTGAACACCGGGGAGCTGTTTTTT. Encoded protein: CASSIVHSLNTGELFF.

V and J are TRBV6-1 and TRBJ2-5, with a possible D match to TRBD2 (6 bases). With the DNA end fitting TRBJ2-7 better, the J assignment may be wrong. Germline V CDR1 and CDR2: MNHNS, SASEGT. The CDR3 contains 14 residues. CDR3 nucleotides: TGTGCCAGCGAGCTAGCGACGAGCTCCTACGAGCAGTACTTC. This translates into CASELATSSYEQYF.